Below are 17 T cell receptor beta chains sequenced from a single sample in a study of T cell repertoires in cytomegalovirus infection. TCRdb processed the reads anew with MiXCR; each CDR3 protein has one entry. Seen here are about 490,000 distinct CDR3 sequences, around 11% observed once, and the top ten hold approximately 10%. Sequenced sample: PBMCs. These receptor sequences come from a human donor in good health (CMV status not recorded). Some clones in this sample may be carry-over from other donors' samples.

This clonotype was counted ten times or more. The chain combines TRBV6-1 with TRBJ1-6; possibly TRBD1 for D (5 bases). Trimming pared 1 base from V and 5 bases from J, leaving 9 bases between. This CDR3 contains 15 residues. Germline CDR1 and CDR2: MNHNS and SASEGT. The CDR3 coding sequence is TGTGCCAGCAGTGAAGTTAGAGGGGATAATTCACCCCTCCACTTT. Its translation: CASSEVRGDNSPLHF.

The chain employs TRBV28 and TRBJ1-5, with D hard to call. In germline, CDR1 is MDHEN, CDR2 SYDVKM. With 7 bases removed from V and 1 base from J, the gap between germline ends came to 14 bases. This CDR3 is built from 15 residues. CDR3 sequence reads: CASTRVWKSNQPQHF. The CDR3 DNA reads as TGTGCCAGCACCCGGGTTTGGAAGAGCAATCAGCCCCAGCATTTT. Full variable domain (remainder filled in from reference TRBV28 and TRBJ1-5): DVKVTQSSRYLVKRTGEKVFLECVQDMDHENMFWYRQDPGLGLRLIYFSYDVKMKEKGDIPEGYSVSREKKERFSLILESASTNQTSMYLCASTRVWKSNQPQHFGDGTRLSIL.

The rearrangement uses TRBV18 and TRBJ1-3, with D possibly being TRBD1 (5 bases). V was shortened by 1 base and J by 5 bases, with 6 bases between the two germline ends. The CDR3 is 13 residues long. The germline V gene has CDR1 KGHSH and CDR2 LQKENI. The CDR3 here is CASSPRQRNTIYF. DNA for the CDR3: TGTGCCAGCTCACCACGACAGAGAAACACCATATATTTT.

The chain links TRBV24-1 to TRBJ2-7, with D possibly TRBD2 on 6 matching bases. V shed 4 bases and J shed 6 bases, with 12 bases lying between them. CDR3 length: 13 residues. Germline CDR1 and CDR2: KGHDR and SFDVKD. CDR3 sequence: CATSESTSSEQYF. The CDR3 nucleotides read TGTGCCACCAGTGAGTCAACTAGCTCCGAGCAGTACTTC.

This clonotype appeared a few times. The genes are TRBV4-2 and TRBJ2-1, with D uncertain. The germline CDR1 and CDR2 sequences are LGHNA and YNFKEQ. The CDR3 loop spans 15 amino acids. V lost 0 bases and J 9 bases, leaving 15 bases between the germline ends. Written as DNA, the CDR3 is TGTGCCAGCAGCCAAGATTGGAACGTGTACGGTGAGCAGTTCTTC. Protein: CASSQDWNVYGEQFF.

CDR3 amino acids: CASSSLRGNTGELFF. DNA of the CDR3: TGTGCCAGCAGCTCACTACGTGGCAACACCGGGGAGCTGTTTTTT. The V and J genes are TRBV7-9 and TRBJ2-2; D remains unclear. With 4 bases removed from V and 2 bases from J, the gap between germline ends came to 11 bases. This CDR3 contains 15 residues. Per germline, CDR1 SEHNR and CDR2 FQNEAQ (reference sequence).

Remarks on this clonotype: A much larger clone lies a single base off, so this may be a read error. This rearrangement joins TRBV28 to TRBJ2-7; perhaps TRBD1 as D (5 bases). Germline CDR1 reads MDHEN; CDR2 reads SYDVKM. Trimming took off 7 bases at V and 2 bases at J, with 9 bases between the two ends. This CDR3 has 12 residues. CDR3 nucleotides: TGTGCCAGCATCGACAGCACCTACGAGCAGTACTTC. Translated: CASIDSTYEQYF.

This clonotype has ten or more counts. The chain combines TRBV7-8 with TRBJ2-7; 9 bases are shared with TRBD2. Germline V gives CDR1 SGHVS, CDR2 FQNEAQ. V gave up 2 bases and J gave up 2 bases; unmatched junction bases: 7. CDR3 size: 16 residues. DNA of the CDR3: TGTGCCAGCAGCTTATTGGGCGGGGGGGGAACCTACGAGCAGTACTTC. This gives the protein CASSLLGGGGTYEQYF.

The chain has TRBV2 and TRBJ2-3; 10 positions match TRBD2. With 11 bases clipped from V and 3 bases from J, the junction kept 11 bases outside the gene matches. Germline V lookup: CDR1 SNHLY, CDR2 FYNNEI. The CDR3 length is 15 residues. DNA for the CDR3: TGTGCCTTCGGGGGGCTAGCGGGAGCGACAGATACGCAGTATTTT. Translation: CAFGGLAGATDTQYF.

Ten or more counts support this clonotype. The CDR3 region is CASSSGLAGGRADTQYF. The CDR3 DNA reads as TGTGCCAGCAGCTCGGGACTAGCGGGAGGCAGGGCAGATACGCAGTATTTT. V is TRBV7-8 and J is TRBJ2-3, with TRBD2 identical over 15 bases. V gave up 4 bases and J gave up 4 bases; unmatched junction bases: 6. The CDR3 has 17 residues. Germline V gives CDR1 SGHVS, CDR2 FQNEAQ.

This clonotype was seen ten or more times. This rearrangement joins TRBV11-3 to TRBJ2-1; 8 nucleotides agree with TRBD1. Germline V lookup: CDR1 SGHNT, CDR2 YENEEA. This CDR3 is built from 15 residues. Trimming at V came to 3 bases and at J to 4 bases, leaving 5 bases not matched to a gene. The CDR3 DNA follows: TGTGCCAGCAGCTTCGGGCAGGGGGCGTACAATGAGCAGTTCTTC. The encoded protein is CASSFGQGAYNEQFF.

Concerning this clonotype: At one boundary the junction diverges from the germline segment, which might be a read error. The chain couples TRBV5-1 to TRBJ1-1; D perhaps matches TRBD1 (6 bases). CDR3 length equals 14 residues. Germline CDR1 reads SGHRS; CDR2 reads YFSETQ. The CDR3 coding sequence is TGCGCCAACAGCGTTCGACAGGAACGGACTGAAGCTTTCTTT. Translated, it gives CANSVRQERTEAFF.

The DNA for the CDR3 is TGCAGCGTTGAAGGGAACGGGGCAGATACGCAGTATTTT. Residues: CSVEGNGADTQYF. V is TRBV29-1 and J is TRBJ2-3, with D possibly TRBD2 on 5 matching bases. The germline V gene has CDR1 SQVTM and CDR2 ANQGSEA. This CDR3 comprises 13 residues. Trimming removed 1 base at V and 4 bases at J, with 9 bases between.

The chain is built from TRBV5-4 and TRBJ2-5; 7 positions agree with TRBD1. V shed 5 bases, J shed 1 base, and the junction held 8 bases outside the gene matches. This CDR3 is built from 15 residues. In germline, CDR1 is SGHNT, CDR2 YYREEE (reference sequence). The CDR3 protein is CASRGGTESQETQYF. The CDR3 DNA reads as TGTGCCAGCAGGGGTGGGACAGAGTCCCAAGAGACCCAGTACTTC.

At least ten counts were recorded for this clonotype. The V gene is TRBV25-1, the J gene TRBJ2-1, with 9 bases that match TRBD1. This CDR3 region has 15 residues. The trim removed 7 bases at V and 8 bases at J, leaving 12 bases unmatched. CDR1 and CDR2 from the germline V gene are MGHDK and SYGVNS. The CDR3 DNA reads as TGTGCCAGCACCAAACCGGGGACAGGGACGGATGAGCAGTTCTTC. The encoded protein is CASTKPGTGTDEQFF.

There are many counts of this clonotype. The gene calls are TRBV6-1 and TRBJ2-1; TRBD2 aligns across 10 bases. The J segment lost 6 bases and the V segment lost 2 bases, leaving 13 bases of the junction unmatched. The CDR3 loop spans 18 amino acids. The V gene's germline CDR1 is MNHNS and CDR2 SASEGT. CDR3 in DNA: TGTGCCAGCAGTGAAAATTTGTTAGCGGGAGGTTCGGCCAATGAGCAGTTCTTC. Its translation is CASSENLLAGGSANEQFF.

The table lists this clonotype with many counts. The chain uses TRBV19 and TRBJ1-1; the D is unclear. Germline values: CDR1 LNHDA, CDR2 SQIVND (reference sequence). CDR3 length: 14 amino acids. V was trimmed by 3 bases and J by 1 base, leaving 9 bases between them. CDR3 in DNA: TGTGCCAGTAGTATGGCACGGGGGAACACTGAAGCTTTCTTT. Encoded protein: CASSMARGNTEAFF.